This T cell receptor (beta chain) is drawn from a study of early T cells in non-severe SARS-CoV-2 infection. TCRdb passed the 5' RACE reads through MiXCR, listing each CDR3 protein once. The profile shows 61,000 or so distinct CDR3 sequences, more than 10% of them singletons. The CDR3 has 13 residues. Looked up from germline, CDR1 is MNHEY and CDR2 is SMNVEV (reference sequence). V lost 6 bases, J lost 3 bases, and 9 bases lay in between. This TCR was sampled from an adult who was a healthcare worker with PCR-confirmed SARS-CoV-2 infection or an uninfected control (not recorded which). The donor label of this sample is uncertain. The source material was whole blood, sampled at baseline. The chain employs TRBV27 and TRBJ1-5, with D possibly matching TRBD1 (5 bases). The chain's CDR3 is CASSLTDNQPQHF. The CDR3 DNA follows: TGTGCCAGCAGCCTGACAGACAATCAGCCCCAGCATTTT.